Each of the 26 T cell receptor beta chains below was sequenced from the same sample in a study of T cell repertoires in ileal Crohn's disease. Generated by immunoSEQ multiplex PCR, the TCRdb table keeps only in-frame clones and is missing some. The sample holds more than 15,000 clones, over 50% seen once. Source material: ileal tissue. Source of these receptors: an adult with Crohn's disease.

Comment on this clone: This specimen includes other DNA sequences encoding the same CDR3. The CDR3 DNA sequence: TGTGCCAGCAGCTCTAGCGGGAGCTACAATGAGCAGTTCTTC. Its translation is CASSSSGSYNEQFF. V and J are TRBV5-4 and TRBJ2-1; 10 bases fit TRBD2. Germline trimming cut 3 bases from V and 3 bases from J; bases unmatched to any gene: 0. This CDR3 is built from 14 residues. CDR1 is SGHNT, CDR2 YYREEE, per germline (reference sequence). Variable domain in full (rest from reference TRBV5-4 and TRBJ2-1): ETGVTQSPTHLIKTRGQQVTLRCSSQSGHNTVSWYQQALGQGPQFIFQYYREEENGRGNFPPRFSGLQFPNYSSELNVNALELDDSALYLCASSSSGSYNEQFFGPGTRLTVL.

The chain is built from TRBV7-2 and TRBJ2-5; 10 bases map to TRBD2. Germline V gene lookup returns CDR1 SGHTA and CDR2 FQGNSA. The CDR3 is made up of 16 amino acids. Trimming at V came to 5 bases and at J to 5 bases, leaving 11 bases not matched to a gene. Here the CDR3 reads CASSVGVLAGRETQYF. CDR3 DNA: TGTGCCAGCAGCGTTGGTGTACTAGCGGGAAGGGAGACCCAGTACTTC.

The chain joins TRBV2 to TRBJ2-3; 8 bases map to TRBD1. The V segment lost 7 bases and the J segment 6 bases; nucleotides outside the gene matches: 12. The germline CDR1 and CDR2 sequences are SNHLY and FYNNEI. The CDR3 length is 15 residues. The CDR3 here is CASMDRARGFDTQYF. CDR3 bases: TGTGCCAGCATGGACAGGGCCAGGGGTTTCGATACGCAGTATTTT.

This clone was detected a few times. The chain combines TRBV28 with TRBJ2-3; 8 bases are shared with TRBD1. The CDR3 is 15 residues long. Germline CDR1 MDHEN, CDR2 SYDVKM. V was pared by 3 bases and J by 3 bases, with 5 bases of the junction left unmatched. CDR3 sequence reads: CASSFRDRPTDTQYF. The CDR3 DNA is TGTGCCAGCAGTTTCCGGGACAGGCCTACAGATACGCAGTATTTT.

This clone appeared a few times. This chain's CDR3 is CAWISGRGSDTQYF. CDR3 coding DNA: TGTGCCTGGATATCGGGTAGGGGTTCAGATACGCAGTATTTT. The rearrangement uses TRBV30 and TRBJ2-3, with TRBD1 as a possible D gene (5 bases). The germline V gene has CDR1 GTSNPN and CDR2 SVGIG (reference sequence). V lost 4 bases to trimming and J lost 4 bases, with 15 bases between them. The CDR3 is made up of 14 amino acids.

V gene TRBV2 combines with J gene TRBJ2-7; 9 bases align to TRBD2. The germline CDR1 and CDR2 sequences are SNHLY and FYNNEI. V shed 4 bases and J 2 bases; nucleotides not matched to a gene: 9. The CDR3 loop spans 16 amino acids. CDR3 DNA: TGTGCCAGCAGTGTTGGGCCAGCGGGAGGCGCCTACGAGCAGTACTTC. This encodes CASSVGPAGGAYEQYF.

This clone has just a few counts. This sequence joins TRBV7-2 and TRBJ2-7; TRBD1 might be the D (6 bases). CDR3 size: 13 residues. Trimming stripped 4 bases from V and 6 bases from J, with 13 bases between. The germline V gene encodes CDR1 SGHTA and CDR2 FQGNSA. In nucleotides, the CDR3 is TGTGCCAGCAGCTCTATACAGGGCGGCGAGCAGTACTTC. Translated: CASSSIQGGEQYF.

V and J are TRBV4-1 and TRBJ1-2, with D perhaps TRBD1 (6 bases). The CDR3 is 15 residues long. V was cut by 5 bases and J by 4 bases, with 17 bases left in between. From germline, CDR1 is MGHRA and CDR2 YSYEKL. CDR3 amino acids: CASSSGGGDFYGYTF. CDR3 bases: TGCGCCAGCAGCTCAGGAGGGGGGGACTTCTATGGCTACACCTTC.

This clone was observed a single time. V is TRBV5-1 and J is TRBJ2-2, with unresolved D. The CDR3 has 15 amino acids. In germline, CDR1 is SGHRS, CDR2 YFSETQ. V shed 5 bases and J shed 0 bases, with 11 bases lying between them. The chain's CDR3 is CASRGSSANTGELFF. Here the CDR3 DNA reads TGCGCCAGCAGGGGTAGCAGCGCGAACACCGGGGAGCTGTTTTTT.

The chain combines TRBV6-1 with TRBJ1-5; 8 bases fit TRBD1. Germline V gene sequence: CDR1 MNHNS, CDR2 SASEGT. J lost 5 bases, V lost 7 bases, and 10 bases had no gene match. This CDR3 is built from 15 residues. CDR3 amino acids: CASTQGPGGYQPQHF. The CDR3 nucleotides are TGTGCCAGCACCCAAGGTCCAGGGGGCTATCAGCCCCAGCATTTT.

The J gene is TRBJ2-2, the V gene TRBV11-2; maybe TRBD2 (6 bases). This CDR3 contains 17 residues. Germline CDR1 reads SGHAT; CDR2 reads FQNNGV. V was shortened by 5 bases and J by 7 bases, with 23 bases between the two germline ends. CDR3 region: CASSQGGGGGRVGELFF. CDR3 DNA sequence: TGTGCCAGCAGCCAAGGAGGTGGGGGAGGCCGGGTCGGGGAGCTGTTTTTT.

V and J are TRBV6-1 and TRBJ1-5; D call uncertain. Germline V gene lookup returns CDR1 MNHNS and CDR2 SASEGT. The ends were cut back, 2 bases at V and 3 bases at J, with 11 bases in the middle. The CDR3 loop spans 15 amino acids. CDR3 DNA: TGTGCCAGCAGTGAATTTGCAGGATCCAATCAGCCCCAGCATTTT. This translates into CASSEFAGSNQPQHF.

The chain carries TRBV6-6 and TRBJ2-2; 14 positions match TRBD2. With 9 bases clipped from V and 8 bases from J, the junction kept 5 bases outside the gene matches. Germline CDR1 and CDR2: MNHNY and SVGAGI (reference sequence). This CDR3 has 14 residues. CDR3 DNA: TGTGCCAGTTTGGGACTAGCGGGAGTTGGGGAGCTGTTTTTT. It translates to CASLGLAGVGELFF.

The chain recombines TRBV2 with TRBJ2-7; TRBD2 matches 12 bases. The CDR3 runs 16 residues. The V segment lost 6 bases and the J segment 5 bases; nucleotides outside the gene matches: 11. The germline V gene has CDR1 SNHLY and CDR2 FYNNEI. CDR3 nucleotides: TGTGCCAGCAGCAATCTAGCGGGAGGGCCCCGGAACGAGCAGTACTTC. Its translation: CASSNLAGGPRNEQYF.

V gene TRBV5-1 combines with J gene TRBJ2-6; 11 bases are a match to TRBD2. The CDR3 consists of 20 residues. The germline CDR1 and CDR2 sequences are SGHRS and YFSETQ. The ends lost 3 bases at V and 2 bases at J; junction bases unmatched: 13. CDR3 sequence: CASSSGLAEGGRPGANVLTF. CDR3 DNA: TGCGCCAGCAGCTCGGGACTAGCGGAGGGGGGGAGGCCTGGGGCCAACGTCCTGACTTTC. Full variable domain (rest looked up from reference TRBV5-1 and TRBJ2-6): KAGVTQTPRYLIKTRGQQVTLSCSPISGHRSVSWYQQTPGQGLQFLFEYFSETQRNKGNFPGRFSGRQFSNSRSEMNVSTLELGDSALYLCASSSGLAEGGRPGANVLTFGAGSRLTVL.

V and J are TRBV7-2 and TRBJ1-4; TRBD1 aligns across 10 bases. Germline CDR1 is SGHTA and CDR2 is FQGNSA. The CDR3 runs to 18 residues. V shed 1 base and J 4 bases; nucleotides not matched to a gene: 9. The CDR3 coding sequence is TGTGCCAGCAGCTTAGGATGGGGACAGGGGCTGAATAATGAAAAACTGTTTTTT. Its translation is CASSLGWGQGLNNEKLFF.

The chain joins TRBV29-1 to TRBJ1-1, with D possibly being TRBD1 (5 bases). The germline V gene has CDR1 SQVTM and CDR2 ANQGSEA. V dropped 7 bases and J dropped 1 base, with 13 bases sitting between them. The CDR3 runs 13 residues. Here the CDR3 DNA reads TGCAGCGGACGACTAGGACAGAACACTGAAGCTTTCTTT. Its translation is CSGRLGQNTEAFF.

J is TRBJ2-7 and V is TRBV27; D is perhaps TRBD2 (7 bases). V was trimmed by 3 bases and J by 7 bases, leaving 22 bases between them. Germline lookup yields CDR1 MNHEY and CDR2 SMNVEV (reference sequence). The length of the CDR3 is 16 residues. CDR3 nucleotide sequence: TGTGCCAGCAGTTTTGGCCCTGGGGCGGGGGCTAAGGAGCAGTACTTC. Encoded protein: CASSFGPGAGAKEQYF.

The gene calls are TRBV6-5 and TRBJ1-1; TRBD1 matches at 7 bases. CDR1 and CDR2 (germline): MNHEY, SVGAGI. The CDR3 is made up of 13 amino acids. After removal of 8 bases from V and 5 bases from J, the junction contained 8 bases not matched to a gene. CDR3: CASARGMETEAFF. The CDR3, as DNA: TGTGCCAGCGCCAGGGGGATGGAAACTGAAGCTTTCTTT.

The chain uses TRBV5-8 and TRBJ1-5; D not certain. The CDR3 totals 14 residues. V shed 5 bases and J shed 6 bases, with 15 bases lying between them. Germline CDR1 reads SGHTS; CDR2 reads YDEGEE. CDR3 region: CASSPQVFTQPQHF. As DNA, the CDR3 is TGTGCCAGCAGTCCTCAGGTTTTCACTCAGCCCCAGCATTTT.

The V call is TRBV7-2, the J call TRBJ1-3; no firm D call. V lost 3 bases and J lost 3, with 3 bases in between. This CDR3 contains 12 residues. Germline V gene data show CDR1 as SGHTA and CDR2 as FQGNSA. CDR3 coding DNA: TGTGCCAGCAGCTTCGTTGGAAACACCATATATTTT. Protein: CASSFVGNTIYF.

This chain connects TRBV30 to TRBJ1-2; D is ambiguous. V was pared by 2 bases and J by 8 bases, with 12 bases between. Germline-derived CDR1 and CDR2 are GTSNPN and SVGIG (reference sequence). CDR3 length equals 12 residues. Here the CDR3 DNA reads TGTGCCTGGAGTTCAGGTTTTGGCGGCTACACCTTC. Translation gives CAWSSGFGGYTF.

This sequence joins TRBV4-2 and TRBJ2-1; TRBD2 agrees at 8 bases. The CDR3 is 14 amino acids. V lost 4 bases, J lost 7 bases, and 6 bases stayed unmatched. CDR1 is LGHNA and CDR2 is YNFKEQ in the germline V gene. CDR3 loop: CASSRGTSRNEQFF. For the CDR3, the DNA is TGTGCCAGCAGCCGAGGGACTAGTCGGAATGAGCAGTTCTTC.

This clone turned up a few times. This chain links TRBV28 with TRBJ1-1, with D possibly TRBD1 on 6 matching bases. Trimming removed 5 bases from V and 6 bases from J, with 16 bases in between. This CDR3 contains 14 residues. Germline-derived CDR1 and CDR2 are MDHEN and SYDVKM. The CDR3 region is CASSVTGRVAEAFF. DNA for the CDR3: TGTGCCAGCAGTGTTACAGGGCGGGTGGCTGAAGCTTTCTTT.

V usage is TRBV27 and J usage is TRBJ2-5, with 7 bases lining up with TRBD1. Germline V gene sequence: CDR1 MNHEY, CDR2 SMNVEV (reference sequence). V dropped 10 bases and J dropped 0; count of bases not matched to a gene: 11. This CDR3 is 15 amino acids long. The CDR3: CATRGRLMYQETQYF. CDR3 DNA: TGTGCCACCAGGGGGAGACTCATGTACCAAGAGACCCAGTACTTC.

The rearrangement uses TRBV6-1 and TRBJ1-2; D is ambiguous. The CDR3 spans 13 residues. Germline CDR1 is MNHNS and CDR2 is SASEGT. V lost 3 bases and J lost 3, with 8 bases in between. CDR3 residues: CASSDAVYYGYTF. The CDR3 bases are TGTGCCAGCAGTGATGCGGTATACTATGGCTACACCTTC.